The 10 T cell receptor beta chains reported below all come from one sample, sequenced in a study of metastatic and nonmetastatic thyroid tumors (dated by TCRdb to 2020 to 2021). The library was built by means of PCR. Sequencer: Illumina HiSeq 4000. TCRdb reprocessing: public reads trimmed at Q25 with fastp, clones called with MiXCR, in-frame beta chains kept. The sample data list roughly 20,000 clones, and less than 35% of these were observed just once. The biggest ten clones account for roughly 14% of the sample. No patient had received any treatment before thyroid surgery. Sequenced sample: blood. All receptors come from a female donor with papillary thyroid cancer or a benign thyroid nodule (not recorded which). Some clones in this sample may be carry-over from other donors' samples.

This clone has more than one count but fewer than ten. Other DNA sequences in the same sample also yield this CDR3. J is TRBJ2-3 and V is TRBV2; D possibly corresponds to TRBD1 (5 bases). The CDR3 covers 14 residues. Per the germline V gene, CDR1 is SNHLY and CDR2 is FYNNEI. V gave up 5 bases and J gave up 12 bases, with 21 bases separating them. Here the CDR3 reads CASSLDRAEGAQYF. The CDR3 DNA sequence: TGTGCCAGCAGTCTTGACCGAGCAGAAGGGGCTCAGTATTTT.

This clone was picked up many times. J is TRBJ2-6 and V is TRBV29-1, with TRBD2 as a possible D gene (6 bases). CDR3 length equals 15 residues. Germline V gene lookup returns CDR1 SQVTM and CDR2 ANQGSEA. V gave up 3 bases and J gave up 0 bases, with 9 bases separating them. The CDR3 region is CSVDPGGSGANVLTF. CDR3 DNA sequence: TGCAGCGTTGATCCCGGGGGCTCTGGGGCCAACGTCCTGACTTTC.

With respect to this clone: One junction end disagrees with the germline gene, perhaps due to a read error. The chain uses TRBV5-4 and TRBJ2-7; TRBD2 is a possible D gene (7 bases). The CDR3 is 12 amino acids. Germline V lookup: CDR1 SGHNT, CDR2 YYREEE (reference sequence). The CDR3 DNA reads TGTGCCAGCAGATTGGGGGGGCACGAGCAGTACTTC. It codes for CASRLGGHEQYF.

V is TRBV5-8 and J is TRBJ2-5, with 7 bases lining up with TRBD2. The length of the CDR3 is 16 residues. V trimming: 4 bases; J trimming: 0 bases; junction bases outside the gene matches: 9. In germline, CDR1 is SGHTS, CDR2 YDEGEE. The CDR3 sequence is CASSGGDWGYQETQYF. The CDR3 DNA is TGTGCCAGCAGCGGGGGGGACTGGGGCTACCAAGAGACCCAGTACTTC.

This clone counts as medium-sized (0.01 to 0.1%). Different DNA sequences within this sample yield the same CDR3. The genes are TRBV4-3 and TRBJ2-7; 7 nucleotides match TRBD2. Trimming removed 0 bases from V and 7 bases from J; junction bases left unmatched: 9. The CDR3 is made up of 15 amino acids. Germline assignment: CDR1 LGHNA and CDR2 YSLEER. This chain's CDR3 is CASSQEVGEGYEQYF. DNA for the CDR3: TGCGCCAGCAGCCAAGAAGTCGGGGAGGGCTATGAGCAGTACTTC.

The chain is built from TRBV19 and TRBJ2-1, with a possible D match to TRBD2 (5 bases). Germline CDR1 LNHDA, CDR2 SQIVND (reference sequence). The CDR3 totals 14 residues. V lost 4 bases, J lost 8 bases, and 15 bases lay in between. The CDR3 region is CASSTLGKVYEQFF. Here the CDR3 DNA reads TGTGCCAGTAGTACACTCGGGAAGGTTTATGAGCAGTTCTTC.

This clone is categorized as medium-sized. The V gene is TRBV15, the J gene TRBJ2-7, with 7 bases that match TRBD1. CDR1 LNHNV and CDR2 YYDKDF come from the germline V gene (reference sequence). The CDR3 is 14 residues long. Trimming cost V 3 bases and J 3 bases; bases outside gene matches: 5. The CDR3 DNA sequence: TGTGCCACCAGCAGCCGACAGGGAGACTACGAGCAGTACTTC. Amino acid sequence: CATSSRQGDYEQYF.

The V and J genes are TRBV11-2 and TRBJ1-2, with TRBD1 as a possible D gene (6 bases). Trimming took off 1 base at V and 4 bases at J, with 13 bases between the two ends. Germline V gives CDR1 SGHAT, CDR2 FQNNGV. The CDR3 is 15 amino acids. CDR3 nucleotides: TGTGCCAGCAGCTTAGGGACAGCGAGCGGCTATGGCTACACCTTC. Encoded protein: CASSLGTASGYGYTF.

This clone came up many times. This may be a read error: a much more frequent sequence differs by one nucleotide. This CDR3 is also generated by other DNA sequences in the sample. The chain links TRBV20-1 to TRBJ2-4; D may be TRBD1 (5 bases). Looked up from germline, CDR1 is DFQATT and CDR2 is SNEGSKA (reference sequence). The CDR3 spans 11 residues. In DNA form, the CDR3 reads TGCAGTGGCAGGGCCAAGAACATTCAGTACTTC. Translating gives CSGRAKNIQYF.

In this sample, this clone turned up a few times. This rearrangement joins TRBV20-1 to TRBJ1-5; possibly TRBD1 for D (5 bases). CDR3 size: 15 residues. CDR1 and CDR2 from the germline V gene are DFQATT and SNEGSKA (reference sequence). The ends were cut back, 3 bases at V and 3 bases at J, with 15 bases in the middle. CDR3 DNA sequence: TGCAGTGCTAGTGATCGCAGGGCCCTCAATCAGCCCCAGCATTTT. Protein: CSASDRRALNQPQHF.